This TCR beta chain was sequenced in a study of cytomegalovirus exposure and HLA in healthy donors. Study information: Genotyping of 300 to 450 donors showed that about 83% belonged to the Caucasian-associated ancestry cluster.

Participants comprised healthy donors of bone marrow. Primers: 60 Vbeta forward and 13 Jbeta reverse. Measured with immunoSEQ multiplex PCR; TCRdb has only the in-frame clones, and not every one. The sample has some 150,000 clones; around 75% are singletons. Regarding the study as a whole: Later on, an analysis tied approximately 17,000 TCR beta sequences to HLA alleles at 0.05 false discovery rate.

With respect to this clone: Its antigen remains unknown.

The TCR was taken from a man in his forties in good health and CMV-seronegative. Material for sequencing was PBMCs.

CDR3 nucleotide sequence: TGTGCCAGCAGCGGATCCCTCATCGGGGGCTACACCTTC. Translation: CASSGSLIGGYTF. V usage is TRBV6-6 and J usage is TRBJ1-2, with D unclear. The V end lost 6 bases, the J end lost 8 bases, and 16 bases lay between the germline ends. Looked up from germline, CDR1 is MNHNY and CDR2 is SVGAGI (reference sequence). The CDR3 runs 13 residues.